This is a list of T cell receptor beta chains from one sample in a study of shared clonotypes between healthy human individuals. Sequenced by immunoSEQ multiplex PCR; TCRdb stores in-frame clones only, minus some. The top ten clones hold 1.2% of a sample with nearly 2 million clones, about 95% of them seen once. Specimen: naive CD8+ T cells sorted from blood. These receptors were obtained from a man aged 18 to 29 in good health. Both conserved end residues are part of each CDR3. The order of the fields is CDR3 protein, V gene, J gene.

CDR3aa: CASSIGQAPGDEQFF
v_gene: TRBV19
j_gene: TRBJ2-1

CDR3aa: CASSLAAGSSSSPLHF
v_gene: TRBV7-9
j_gene: TRBJ1-6

CDR3aa: CASSWTGGNSGELFF
v_gene: TRBV6-5
j_gene: TRBJ2-2

CDR3aa: CASSSLSGSTDTQYF
v_gene: TRBV6-6
j_gene: TRBJ2-3

CDR3aa: CASSVTLADTPQYF
v_gene: TRBV27
j_gene: TRBJ2-5

CDR3aa: CASSLGPEQYF
v_gene: TRBV5-6
j_gene: TRBJ2-7

CDR3aa: CASSLSGEAFF
v_gene: TRBV13
j_gene: TRBJ1-1

CDR3aa: CASSLAGSHEQYF
v_gene: TRBV7-6
j_gene: TRBJ2-7

CDR3aa: CASSTTGEQETQYF
v_gene: TRBV6-6
j_gene: TRBJ2-5

CDR3aa: CASSLGPGLASFNTGELFF
v_gene: TRBV5-6
j_gene: TRBJ2-2

CDR3aa: CASSPHPIGTQYF
v_gene: TRBV6-5
j_gene: TRBJ2-5

CDR3aa: CASSPTEYNEQFF
v_gene: TRBV6-5
j_gene: TRBJ2-1

CDR3aa: CASSFFGRNTEAFF
v_gene: TRBV13
j_gene: TRBJ1-1

CDR3aa: CASSFLPLNSNQPQHF
v_gene: TRBV28
j_gene: TRBJ1-5

CDR3aa: CASSHSGQSYEQYF
v_gene: TRBV4-1
j_gene: TRBJ2-7

CDR3aa: CSVEWGGRPNTEAFF
v_gene: TRBV29-1
j_gene: TRBJ1-1

CDR3aa: CASSLYETQYF
v_gene: TRBV7-3
j_gene: TRBJ2-5

CDR3aa: CASKTAVGNEQFF
v_gene: TRBV10-2
j_gene: TRBJ2-1

CDR3aa: CASSLTSGGYNEQFF
v_gene: TRBV27
j_gene: TRBJ2-1

CDR3aa: CASSGVEGGETQYF
v_gene: TRBV5-4
j_gene: TRBJ2-5

CDR3aa: CASSYSGGGEAFF
v_gene: TRBV6-5
j_gene: TRBJ1-1

CDR3aa: CASSLTGAKETQYF
v_gene: TRBV5-8
j_gene: TRBJ2-5

CDR3aa: CASSIRTASNYGYTF
v_gene: TRBV7-9
j_gene: TRBJ1-2

CDR3aa: CASSLRQGALSYNSPLHF
v_gene: TRBV5-6
j_gene: TRBJ1-6

CDR3aa: CASSQDLSGSGNTIYF
v_gene: TRBV4-2
j_gene: TRBJ1-3